This is a list of T cell receptor beta chains from one sample in a study of CD8+ T cells in alopecia areata. Method: immunoSEQ multiplex PCR; TCRdb's copy keeps in-frame clones and lacks some. The sample records about 180,000 clones, 40% to 55% being singletons. The sample here was CD8+ T cells sorted from blood, taken at week 52, from a patient treated with tofacitinib. These receptors originate from a human donor with alopecia areata. Each CDR3 is given with its conserved first and last residue. Fields, in order: D gene, V gene, clone size, J gene, CDR3 protein, CDR3 DNA. A D gene is named only where the DNA matches it firmly. Part of the rows lack a size; the others show once, few, many or a class for expanded clones.

>TRBD2|TRBV2|NA|TRBJ2-1
CASSLSGGHYNEQFF
TGTGCCAGCAGCCTAAGCGGGGGCCACTACAATGAGCAGTTCTTC
>TRBD1|TRBV5-6|few|TRBJ1-5
CASSLGQPYSNQPQHF
TGTGCCAGCAGCCTGGGACAGCCATATAGCAATCAGCCCCAGCATTTT
>NA|TRBV29-1|NA|TRBJ2-2
CSVELQGNTGELFF
TGCAGCGTTGAGTTACAGGGAAACACCGGGGAGCTGTTTTTT
>NA|TRBV7-9|NA|TRBJ2-7
CASSADGYEQYF
TGTGCCAGCAGCGCGGACGGATACGAGCAGTACTTC
>NA|TRBV2|NA|TRBJ1-2
CASRQGRGINGYTF
TGTGCCAGCAGGCAGGGCCGCGGGATAAATGGCTACACCTTC
>NA|TRBV7-3|NA|TRBJ1-2
CASSEGEDYGYTF
TGTGCCAGCAGCGAGGGCGAGGACTATGGCTACACCTTC
>NA|TRBV27|NA|TRBJ1-2
CASSLSGSGGYTF
TGTGCCAGCAGTTTATCAGGGAGCGGCGGCTACACCTTC
>NA|TRBV29-1|few|TRBJ2-7
CSVAPVVLLYEQYF
TGCAGCGTCGCCCCCGTCGTCCTACTCTACGAGCAGTACTTC
>TRBD2|TRBV9|NA|TRBJ2-3
CASSHYAGVTDTQYF
TGTGCCAGCAGCCACTATGCGGGGGTCACAGATACGCAGTATTTT
>NA|TRBV28|few|TRBJ2-6
CASNNRPRSGANVLTF
TGTGCCAGCAACAACCGTCCCCGATCTGGGGCCAACGTCCTGACTTTC
>NA|TRBV30|NA|TRBJ1-1
CAWRQLNTEAFF
TGTGCCTGGAGACAGCTGAACACTGAAGCTTTCTTT
>TRBD1|TRBV5-6|NA|TRBJ1-1
CASSLAGSQGAHAFF
TGTGCCAGCAGCTTGGCCGGTTCACAGGGGGCGCATGCTTTCTTT
>NA|TRBV10-3|NA|TRBJ2-5
CAISEPLAPGGGWTQYF
TGTGCCATCAGTGAGCCTCTGGCCCCAGGTGGCGGATGGACCCAGTACTTC
>NA|TRBV6-1|NA|TRBJ2-3
CASSDQIGAQYF
TGTGCCAGCAGTGATCAAATCGGGGCGCAGTATTTT
>NA|TRBV30|few|TRBJ1-2
CAWSYAYGYTF
TGTGCCTGGAGCTACGCCTATGGCTACACCTTC
>NA|TRBV7-8|few|TRBJ1-5
CASRELQPQHF
TGTGCCAGCAGGGAACTTCAGCCCCAGCATTTT
>NA|TRBV30|medium-sized|TRBJ2-2
CAWSSRGGTGELFF
TGTGCCTGGAGTAGCAGGGGGGGCACCGGGGAGCTGTTTTTT
>NA|TRBV29-1|NA|TRBJ2-1
CSVDAPDALSQEYNEQFF
TGCAGCGTTGATGCCCCTGATGCCCTCTCTCAGGAATACAATGAGCAGTTCTTC
>TRBD1|TRBV7-6|few|TRBJ1-1
CASSASQGANTEAFF
TGTGCCAGCAGCGCCTCACAGGGGGCAAACACTGAAGCTTTCTTT
>NA|TRBV6-1|NA|TRBJ2-7
CASSEGSLYEQYF
TGTGCCAGCAGTGAAGGGAGTCTCTACGAGCAGTACTTC
>TRBD1|TRBV30|NA|TRBJ2-2
CAWYGTGVRWAGELFF
TGTGCCTGGTACGGGACAGGTGTTCGTTGGGCCGGGGAGCTGTTTTTT
>NA|TRBV7-4|NA|TRBJ2-3
CASSPYLDTQYF
TGTGCCAGCAGCCCCTATCTAGATACGCAGTATTTT
>NA|TRBV27|NA|TRBJ1-5
CASRPLQGTENQPQHF
TGTGCCAGCAGACCGCTCCAGGGGACGGAGAATCAGCCCCAGCATTTT
>TRBD1|TRBV7-9|NA|TRBJ2-7
CASRQGTYEQYF
TGTGCCAGCCGACAGGGGACCTACGAGCAGTACTTC
>NA|TRBV13|NA|TRBJ1-2
CASSFEGNYGYTF
TGTGCCAGCAGCTTTGAGGGGAACTATGGCTACACCTTC
>TRBD1|TRBV30|few|TRBJ1-2
CAWSDRSYGYTF
TGTGCCTGGTCGGACAGGAGCTATGGCTACACCTTC
>NA|TRBV7-2|NA|TRBJ1-6
CASSLGRGHYNSPLHF
TGTGCCAGCAGCTTAGGCAGGGGACATTATAATTCACCCCTCCACTTT
>TRBD1|TRBV18|NA|TRBJ1-1
CASSPRTGATEAFF
TGTGCCAGCTCACCTCGGACAGGGGCCACTGAAGCTTTCTTT
>NA|TRBV5-4|NA|TRBJ2-3
CASSPRDHTDTQYF
TGTGCCAGCAGCCCCCGGGACCACACAGATACGCAGTATTTT
>NA|TRBV5-6|NA|TRBJ1-1
CASSLVGVGKTEAFF
TGTGCCAGCAGCTTGGTCGGGGTTGGTAAAACTGAAGCTTTCTTT
>NA|TRBV5-1|few|TRBJ2-7
CASSLQGEQYF
TGCGCCAGCAGCCTTCAAGGGGAGCAGTACTTC
>NA|TRBV6-5|NA|TRBJ1-5
CASSYSEGGQPQHF
TGTGCCAGCAGTTACTCGGAGGGCGGTCAGCCCCAGCATTTT
>TRBD1|TRBV5-1|NA|TRBJ1-4
CASSRYRDSGELFF
TGCGCCAGCAGCCGTTACCGGGACAGCGGGGAACTGTTTTTT
>NA|TRBV9|few|TRBJ2-3
CASSVGDTTDTQYF
TGTGCCAGCAGCGTAGGGGACACCACAGATACGCAGTATTTT
>TRBD2|TRBV30|NA|TRBJ2-2
CACAPGGRTGELFF
TGTGCCTGTGCGCCGGGGGGGAGGACCGGGGAGCTGTTTTTT
>TRBD1|TRBV27|NA|TRBJ1-1
CASSPRDREGTEAFF
TGTGCCAGCAGTCCCCGGGACAGGGAGGGTACTGAAGCTTTCTTT
>NA|TRBV7-3|NA|TRBJ2-2
CASSLNSGISGELFF
TGTGCCAGCAGCTTAAATTCAGGGATATCCGGGGAGCTGTTTTTT
>NA|TRBV5-1|few|TRBJ1-1
CASSLDTEAFF
TGCGCCAGCAGCTTGGACACTGAAGCTTTCTTT
>TRBD2|TRBV5-6|few|TRBJ2-1
CASSFGLASEDNEQFF
TGTGCCAGCAGCTTTGGACTAGCAAGTGAAGATAATGAGCAGTTCTTC
>NA|TRBV7-9|NA|TRBJ1-6
CASSSHQAGNSPLHF
TGTGCCAGCAGCTCTCATCAGGCGGGGAATTCACCCCTCCACTTT
>NA|TRBV6-6|NA|TRBJ2-7
CASSYGVYYEQYF
TGTGCCAGCAGTTACGGGGTATACTACGAGCAGTACTTC
>NA|TRBV5-1|NA|TRBJ2-1
CASSLAGSQLFF
TGCGCCAGCAGCTTGGCCGGGTCCCAGCTGTTCTTC
>TRBD1|TRBV29-1|NA|TRBJ1-5
CSVWTGLNQPQHF
TGCAGCGTATGGACAGGGCTTAATCAGCCCCAGCATTTT
>TRBD1|TRBV7-8|NA|TRBJ1-2
CASSLDAGGSNYGYTF
TGTGCCAGCAGCTTAGATGCAGGGGGCAGTAACTATGGCTACACCTTC
>NA|TRBV9|NA|TRBJ2-1
CASMGSYNEQFF
TGTGCCAGCATGGGGTCCTACAATGAGCAGTTCTTC
>NA|TRBV30|NA|TRBJ1-4
CAWSVWGRWATNEKLFF
TGTGCCTGGAGTGTCTGGGGGCGATGGGCAACTAATGAAAAACTGTTTTTT
>TRBD1|TRBV30|NA|TRBJ1-5
CAWGGDRPNQPQHF
TGTGCCTGGGGTGGGGACAGGCCAAATCAGCCCCAGCATTTT
>TRBD1|TRBV29-1|NA|TRBJ1-5
CSVELTGGVNQPQHF
TGCAGCGTTGAGTTGACAGGGGGGGTCAATCAGCCCCAGCATTTT
>NA|TRBV19|NA|TRBJ1-1
CASSTSQLGAFF
TGTGCCAGTAGTACGTCTCAATTAGGAGCTTTCTTT
>TRBD1|TRBV4-3|NA|TRBJ2-5
CASSQEGQGQETQYF
TGCGCCAGCAGCCAGGAGGGACAGGGCCAAGAGACCCAGTACTTC
>TRBD1|TRBV27|NA|TRBJ1-2
CASSPEQGARKGYTF
TGTGCCAGCAGTCCTGAACAGGGGGCGCGAAAAGGCTACACCTTC
>TRBD1|TRBV4-1|NA|TRBJ1-2
CASSPRQGGYGYTF
TGCGCCAGCAGCCCCCGACAGGGTGGCTATGGCTACACCTTC